This TCR beta chain is drawn from a study of blood T cell repertoires in COVID-19 (TCRdb year 2020). Study-wide context: Samples from collaborators originated in the United States, Italy and Spain and spanned both the acute and convalescent phases of COVID-19. The repertoires were released in a freely available public database meant as a resource for research on the immune response to SARS-CoV-2. Where HLA class I and class II types were available, the types were taken from metadata supplied by the sample provider, not from assay-based typing. The material from the prospective study consisted of cDNA or gDNA derived from T cells, B-cell-depleted T cells, or PBMCs. Samples were obtained from the ongoing ImmuneRACE study (first 160 participants) and from 950 to 1,500 subjects provided by 6 global collaborators. Sample metadata almost always included a de-identified subject ID, COVID-19 status, age in years and sex. The dataset comprised deeply sampled blood TCRbeta repertoires from subjects exposed to, actively infected with, or recovered from COVID-19. Overall results and qualifications from the work: The amount of clinical and demographic metadata varied by source and participant and was provided uncurated.

TCRbeta CDR3 regions were amplified from genomic DNA using the immunoSEQ Assay, a bias-controlled multiplex PCR. The paper's data handling went like this. The number of nucleated cells in each sample was estimated from the amplification of reference gene primers within the assay. Sequence reads were collapsed and filtered to measure the absolute abundance of every unique TCRbeta CDR3 rearrangement. For each sample, productive Simpson clonality was calculated by taking the square root of Simpson's diversity index across productive rearrangements. TCRdb obtained this table from immuneACCESS and retained in-frame rearrangements with V and J assigned. These tables miss some clones; where compared with another copy, unresolved V genes account for less than half of the shortfall, and the remainder is unexplained. V, J and clone size derive from that table, while D and trimming were established from the DNA sequence. The sample profile shows 130,000 to 150,000 clones; around 84% of them were found once. The ten largest account for approximately 13% of the sample.

From cysteine to phenylalanine, the CDR3 is 18 amino acids long. Solely the CDR3 DNA is kept, with 54 bases framed from the first base. From the germline V gene, CDR1 is KGHDR and CDR2 is SFDVKD. The germline V end is reduced by 7 bases and the J end by 3 bases; junction bases left unmatched: 15. This clone has more than one count but fewer than ten. There is no known antigen for this receptor. No clone much larger than this one lies a single base away; base qualities are absent. Each collaborating institution followed its own protocols to collect whole blood in K2EDTA tubes. For TCRbeta analysis, collaborators shipped samples as frozen whole blood, isolated PBMCs, or DNA extracted from either of those sample types.

The specimen was peripheral blood. This clonotype was sampled from a man aged 60 to 69 with active or convalescent COVID-19. The sequence joins TRBV24-1 to TRBJ2-3, with 10 bases aligning to TRBD2. The CDR3 amino acid sequence is: CATSARLAGVMRTDTQYF. The DNA sequence follows: TGTGCCACCAGCGCCCGGCTAGCGGGAGTTATGAGAACAGATACGCAGTATTTT.